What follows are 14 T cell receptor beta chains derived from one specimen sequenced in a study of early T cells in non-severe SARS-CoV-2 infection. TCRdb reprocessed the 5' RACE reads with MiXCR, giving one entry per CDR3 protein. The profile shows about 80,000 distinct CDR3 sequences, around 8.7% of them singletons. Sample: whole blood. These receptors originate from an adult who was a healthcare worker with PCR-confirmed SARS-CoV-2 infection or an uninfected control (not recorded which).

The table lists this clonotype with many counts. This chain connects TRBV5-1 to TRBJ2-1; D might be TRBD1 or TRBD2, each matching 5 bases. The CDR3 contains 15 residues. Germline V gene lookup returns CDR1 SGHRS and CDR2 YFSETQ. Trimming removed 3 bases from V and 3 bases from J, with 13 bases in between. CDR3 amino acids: CASSSGTGVYNEQFF. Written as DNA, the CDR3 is TGCGCCAGCAGCTCGGGGACCGGGGTCTACAATGAGCAGTTCTTC.

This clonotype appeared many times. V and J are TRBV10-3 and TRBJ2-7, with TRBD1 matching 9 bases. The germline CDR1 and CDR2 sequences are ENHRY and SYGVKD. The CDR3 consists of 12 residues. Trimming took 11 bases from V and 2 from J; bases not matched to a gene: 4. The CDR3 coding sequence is TGTGCCGGAGGACAGGGGACCTACGAGCAGTACTTC. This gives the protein CAGGQGTYEQYF.

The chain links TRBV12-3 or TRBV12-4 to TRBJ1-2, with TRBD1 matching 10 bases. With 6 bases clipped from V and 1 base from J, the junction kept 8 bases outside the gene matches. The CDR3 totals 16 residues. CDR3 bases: TGTGCCAGCAGCAGAGGGACAGGGGACCTTAACTATGGCTACACCTTC. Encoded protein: CASSRGTGDLNYGYTF.

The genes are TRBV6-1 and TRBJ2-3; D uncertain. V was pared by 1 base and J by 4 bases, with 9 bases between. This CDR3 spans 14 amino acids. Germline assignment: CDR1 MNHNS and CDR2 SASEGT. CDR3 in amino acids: CASSEVGTSDTQYF. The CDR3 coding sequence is TGTGCCAGCAGTGAAGTGGGAACCTCAGATACGCAGTATTTT.

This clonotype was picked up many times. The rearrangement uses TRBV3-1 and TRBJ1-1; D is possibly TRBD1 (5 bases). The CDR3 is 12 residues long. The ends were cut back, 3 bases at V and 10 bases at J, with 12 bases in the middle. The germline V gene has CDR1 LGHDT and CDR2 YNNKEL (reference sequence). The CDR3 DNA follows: TGTGCCAGCAGCCAGCCACAAGGGGTAGCTTTCTTT. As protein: CASSQPQGVAFF.

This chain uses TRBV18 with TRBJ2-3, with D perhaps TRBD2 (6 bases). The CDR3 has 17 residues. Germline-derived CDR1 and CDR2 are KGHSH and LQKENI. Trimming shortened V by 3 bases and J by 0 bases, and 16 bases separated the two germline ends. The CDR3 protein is CASSPFGSGSSTDTQYF. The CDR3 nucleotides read TGTGCCAGCTCACCGTTTGGTAGCGGTTCTAGCACAGATACGCAGTATTTT.

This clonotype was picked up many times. CDR3 in amino acids: CASSAPGTRGSYEQYF. The CDR3 coding sequence is TGTGCCAGCAGCGCCCCCGGGACAAGGGGCTCCTACGAGCAGTACTTC. The V gene is TRBV21-1, the J gene TRBJ2-7; the D segment call TRBD1 is taken from the table without a DNA check. TRBV21-1 is an annotated pseudogene. The CDR3 consists of 16 residues.

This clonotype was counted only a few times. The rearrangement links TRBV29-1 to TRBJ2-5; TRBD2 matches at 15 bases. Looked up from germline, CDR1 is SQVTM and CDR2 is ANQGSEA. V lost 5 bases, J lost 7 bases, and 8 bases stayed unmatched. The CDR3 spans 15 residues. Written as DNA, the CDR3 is TGCAGCGTTTCCCCAGGACTAGCGGGAGGGCGGACCCAGTACTTC. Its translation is CSVSPGLAGGRTQYF.

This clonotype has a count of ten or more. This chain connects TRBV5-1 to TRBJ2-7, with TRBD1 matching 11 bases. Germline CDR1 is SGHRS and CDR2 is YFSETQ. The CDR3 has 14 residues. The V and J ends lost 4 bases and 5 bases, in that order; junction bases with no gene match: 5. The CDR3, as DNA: TGCGCCAGCAGCCTCGGACAGGGGGCGGACGAGCAGTACTTC. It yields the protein CASSLGQGADEQYF.

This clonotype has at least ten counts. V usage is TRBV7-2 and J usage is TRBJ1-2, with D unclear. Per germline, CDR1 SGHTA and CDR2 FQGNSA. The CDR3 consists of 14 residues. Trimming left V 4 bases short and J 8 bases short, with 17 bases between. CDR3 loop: CASSSKQVVPGYTF. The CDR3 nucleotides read TGTGCCAGCAGCTCCAAGCAGGTGGTTCCCGGCTACACCTTC.

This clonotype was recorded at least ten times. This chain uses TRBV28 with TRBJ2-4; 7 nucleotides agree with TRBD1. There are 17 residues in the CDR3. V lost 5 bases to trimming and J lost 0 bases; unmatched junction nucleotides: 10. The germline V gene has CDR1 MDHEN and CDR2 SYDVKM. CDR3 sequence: CASSPRQGIGAKNIQYF. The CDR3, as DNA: TGTGCCAGCAGTCCCCGACAGGGTATCGGAGCCAAAAACATTCAGTACTTC.

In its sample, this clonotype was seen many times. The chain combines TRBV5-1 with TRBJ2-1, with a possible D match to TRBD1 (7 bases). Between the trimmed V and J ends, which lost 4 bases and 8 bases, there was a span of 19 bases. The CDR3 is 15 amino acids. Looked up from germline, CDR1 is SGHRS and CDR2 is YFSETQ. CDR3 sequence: CASSQGGAVRHEQFF. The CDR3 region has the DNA TGCGCCAGCAGCCAGGGGGGTGCTGTGAGACATGAGCAGTTCTTC.

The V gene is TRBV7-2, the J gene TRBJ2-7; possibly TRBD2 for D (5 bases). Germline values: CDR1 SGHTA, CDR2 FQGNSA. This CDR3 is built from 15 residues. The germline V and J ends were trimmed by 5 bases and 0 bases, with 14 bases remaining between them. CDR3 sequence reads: CASSTLPGTSYEQYF. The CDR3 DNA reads TGTGCCAGCAGCACCCTCCCGGGAACCTCCTACGAGCAGTACTTC.

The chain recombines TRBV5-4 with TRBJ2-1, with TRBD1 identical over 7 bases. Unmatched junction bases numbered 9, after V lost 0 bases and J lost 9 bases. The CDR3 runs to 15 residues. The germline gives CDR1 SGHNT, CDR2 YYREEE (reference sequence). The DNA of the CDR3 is TGTGCCAGCAGCTTGGACCCAACAGGGGACCGTGAGCAGTTCTTC. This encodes CASSLDPTGDREQFF. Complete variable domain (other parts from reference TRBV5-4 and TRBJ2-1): ETGVTQSPTHLIKTRGQQVTLRCSSQSGHNTVSWYQQALGQGPQFIFQYYREEENGRGNFPPRFSGLQFPNYSSELNVNALELDDSALYLCASSLDPTGDREQFFGPGTRLTVL.